The rows below give T cell receptor beta chains drawn from one sample of a study of blood T cell repertoires in COVID-19. Assay used: immunoSEQ multiplex PCR; TCRdb lists only in-frame clones, some missing. The sample shows around 170,000 clones, about 84% of them seen only once. Sequencing was carried out using PBMCs or T cells enriched from blood (not recorded which). The receptors were gathered from a middle-aged man who had recovered from COVID-19. Both conserved end residues are part of each CDR3. D genes are given only for firm matches. For some rows the clone size is stated as once, few or many, or as a class when expanded; others skip it.

>TRBJ2-5|.|TRBD2|TRBV5-6
TGTGCCAGCAGCTTGGCCTCAGGGACTAGAAGAAACGCAGAGACCCAGTACTTC
CASSLASGTRRNAETQYF
>TRBJ1-2|once|.|TRBV4-1
TGCGCCAGCAGCGAGCAGGGATTGGGGTATGGCTACACCTTC
CASSEQGLGYGYTF
>TRBJ2-5|.|.|TRBV7-2
TGTGCCAGCAGCGGCCCAGGGTCTTTAGCAGAGACCCAGTACTTC
CASSGPGSLAETQYF
>TRBJ1-4|.|.|TRBV29-1
TGCAGCGCCCTCTCGACAGCTACTAATGAAAAACTGTTTTTT
CSALSTATNEKLFF
>TRBJ2-7|.|.|TRBV9
TGTGCCAGCAGCGCCTCTCCGGGAAGCTCCTACGAGCAGTACTTC
CASSASPGSSYEQYF
>TRBJ2-1|.|TRBD1|TRBV7-9
TGTGCCAGCAGATTACTTAGTGGGGGACAGGGTCGATGGGCCAATGAGCAGTTCTTC
CASRLLSGGQGRWANEQFF
>TRBJ2-3|.|.|TRBV7-3
TGTGCCAGCAGCTCTCAGTCAGATACGCAGTATTTT
CASSSQSDTQYF
>TRBJ1-6|once|.|TRBV7-3
TGTGCCAGCAGGCGGGGTAGATCCTATAATTCACCCCTCCACTTT
CASRRGRSYNSPLHF
>TRBJ2-7|once|TRBD1|TRBV2
TGTGCCAGCAGTGGTTCACCCTACAGGGGCTACGAGCAGTACTTC
CASSGSPYRGYEQYF
>TRBJ1-4|.|TRBD1|TRBV4-3
TGCGCCAGCAGCCAAGAGGGCAGGGGGCGCCGGGATGAAAAACTGTTTTTT
CASSQEGRGRRDEKLFF
>TRBJ2-3|.|.|TRBV6-2/TRBV6-3
TGTGCCAGCAGTACCGGGCCAAGGGGGGATACGCAGTATTTT
CASSTGPRGDTQYF
>TRBJ1-4|.|.|TRBV7-8
TGTGCCAGCAGCTTAAGTTGGACAGAGGGGGAAAAACTGTTTTTT
CASSLSWTEGEKLFF
>TRBJ1-3|.|.|TRBV28
TGTGCCAGCAGTTTGGGACTTACCCTCTCTGGAAACACCATATATTTT
CASSLGLTLSGNTIYF
>TRBJ2-2|.|.|TRBV11-2
TGTGCCAGCAGCTTCCCGGAGAGAGGGTCACGCACCGGGGAGCTGTTTTTT
CASSFPERGSRTGELFF
>TRBJ2-7|.|.|TRBV18
TGTGCCAGCTCCTCTGCGTGGGGAGTCATGGTAGGCGAGCAGTACTTC
CASSSAWGVMVGEQYF
>TRBJ2-7|.|TRBD1|TRBV30
TGTGCCTGGAGGGGACAGGGCCGCTACGAGCAGTACTTC
CAWRGQGRYEQYF
>TRBJ2-1|.|TRBD2|TRBV4-3
TGCGCCAGCAGCCAAAAACCCGGCCCCGGGAGGGAGCAGTTCTTC
CASSQKPGPGREQFF
>TRBJ1-2|.|TRBD1|TRBV28
TGTGCCAGCAGTATCACAGGGGGCTCGGGCTATGGCTACACCTTC
CASSITGGSGYGYTF
>TRBJ2-7|once|.|TRBV20-1
TGCAGTGCTGGGGCAGCCTACGAGCAGTACTTC
CSAGAAYEQYF
>TRBJ2-7|once|.|TRBV19
TGTGCCAGTAGTATCCCCGGACAGTCCTACGAGCAGTACTTC
CASSIPGQSYEQYF
>TRBJ2-7|.|.|TRBV4-1
TGCGCCAGCAGCCAAGGGGAGGGGGGGACCTACGAGCAGTACTTC
CASSQGEGGTYEQYF
>TRBJ1-1|.|.|TRBV19
TGTGCCAGTAGTATAACCAGTTACACTGAAGCTTTCTTT
CASSITSYTEAFF
>TRBJ2-1|.|TRBD2|TRBV4-3
TGCGCCAGCAGCCGCCTAAGCGGGGGGTCCTACAATGAGCAGTTCTTC
CASSRLSGGSYNEQFF
>TRBJ1-1|.|.|TRBV30
TGTGCCTGGAGTGTCCCGGGACACAACACTGAAGCTTTCTTT
CAWSVPGHNTEAFF
>TRBJ1-1|.|TRBD1|TRBV11-2
TGTGCCAGCAGCGCACTCCTACAGGGGTCCGAAGCTTTCTTT
CASSALLQGSEAFF
>TRBJ2-7|.|.|TRBV7-3
TGTGCCAGCAGCTTATGGGGCAAATGGGGAACACCCCCCTACGAGCAGTACTTC
CASSLWGKWGTPPYEQYF
>TRBJ2-7|.|.|TRBV3-1/TRBV3-2
TGTGCCAGCAGCCAATCCAAGGAGGCTTCCTACGAGCAGTACTTC
CASSQSKEASYEQYF
>TRBJ1-5|once|TRBD1|TRBV29-1
TGCAGCGTTGCAGGGGGCAGTCGGGGACCCCAGCATTTT
CSVAGGSRGPQHF